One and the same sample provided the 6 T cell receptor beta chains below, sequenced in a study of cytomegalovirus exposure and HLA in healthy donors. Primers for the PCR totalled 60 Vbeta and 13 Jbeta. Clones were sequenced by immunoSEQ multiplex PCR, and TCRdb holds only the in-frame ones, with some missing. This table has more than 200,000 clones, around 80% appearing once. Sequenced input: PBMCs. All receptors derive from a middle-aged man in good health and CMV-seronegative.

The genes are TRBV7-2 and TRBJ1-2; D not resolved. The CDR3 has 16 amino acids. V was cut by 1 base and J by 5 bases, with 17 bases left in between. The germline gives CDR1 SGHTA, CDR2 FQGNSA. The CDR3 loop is CASSLGGSTTIYGYTF. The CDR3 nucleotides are TGTGCCAGCAGCTTAGGTGGTTCCACAACTATTTATGGCTACACCTTC.

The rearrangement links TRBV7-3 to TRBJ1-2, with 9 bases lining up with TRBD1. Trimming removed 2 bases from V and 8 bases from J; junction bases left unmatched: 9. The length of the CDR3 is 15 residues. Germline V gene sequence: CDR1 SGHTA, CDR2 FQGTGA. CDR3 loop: CASSLSRDRVHGYTF. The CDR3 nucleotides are TGTGCCAGCAGCTTATCGCGGGACAGGGTCCACGGCTACACCTTC.

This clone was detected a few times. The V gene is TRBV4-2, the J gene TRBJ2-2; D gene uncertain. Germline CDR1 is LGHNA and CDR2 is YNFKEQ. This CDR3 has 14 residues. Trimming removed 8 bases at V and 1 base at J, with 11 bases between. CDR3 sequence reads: CASGAHGNTGELFF. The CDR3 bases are TGTGCCAGCGGAGCCCACGGGAACACCGGGGAGCTGTTTTTT.

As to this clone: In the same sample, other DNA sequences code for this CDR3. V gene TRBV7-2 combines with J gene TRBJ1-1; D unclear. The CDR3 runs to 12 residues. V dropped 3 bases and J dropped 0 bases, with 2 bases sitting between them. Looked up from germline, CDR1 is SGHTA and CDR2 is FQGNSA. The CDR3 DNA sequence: TGTGCCAGCAGCTTCATGAACACTGAAGCTTTCTTT. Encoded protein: CASSFMNTEAFF.

In DNA, the CDR3 is TGTGCCAGCAGCTCGCCGAGGACTTATGGCTACACCTTC. This sequence encodes CASSSPRTYGYTF. V is TRBV7-2 and J is TRBJ1-2; D gene uncertain. Trimming took 4 bases from V and 5 from J, leaving 11 bases between them. This CDR3 contains 13 residues. Germline V gene lookup returns CDR1 SGHTA and CDR2 FQGNSA.

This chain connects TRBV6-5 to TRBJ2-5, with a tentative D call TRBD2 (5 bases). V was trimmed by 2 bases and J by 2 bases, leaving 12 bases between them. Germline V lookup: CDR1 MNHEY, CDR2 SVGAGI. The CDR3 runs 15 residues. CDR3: CASSYGSTSQETQYF. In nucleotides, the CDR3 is TGTGCCAGCAGTTACGGGTCCACTAGTCAAGAGACCCAGTACTTC.